Presented here are 22 T cell receptor beta chains from one specimen sequenced in a study of T cells in tuberculosis. Profiling relied on immunoSEQ multiplex PCR, and the TCRdb table lists in-frame clones only, not all of them. Seen here are 30,000 to 35,000 clones, 80% to 95% observed once, and the top ten hold nearly 2.5%. As for time point: new active TB diagnosis, blood taken before or within 7 days of starting treatment. The material was PBMCs, obtained at tuberculosis diagnosis. The receptor set was obtained from an adult with tuberculosis.

This clone was counted only a few times. The chain employs TRBV2 and TRBJ2-2; maybe TRBD2 (6 bases). V was clipped by 8 bases and J by 1 base, with 11 bases between them. The germline V gene encodes CDR1 SNHLY and CDR2 FYNNEI. The CDR3 has 14 residues. CDR3 in amino acids: CASSGGVNTGELFF. The CDR3 nucleotides read TGTGCCAGCTCGGGCGGGGTGAACACCGGGGAGCTGTTTTTT. The whole variable domain, filled in from reference TRBV2 and TRBJ2-2, reads EPEVTQTPSHQVTQMGQEVILRCVPISNHLYFYWYRQILGQKVEFLVSFYNNEISEKSEIFDDQFSVERPDGSNFTLKIRSTKLEDSAMYFCASSGGVNTGELFFGEGSRLTVL.

The V gene is TRBV15, the J gene TRBJ2-6; TRBD1 matches 8 bases. The CDR3 is 17 residues long. V dropped 5 bases and J dropped 2; count of bases not matched to a gene: 8. Germline V gene sequence: CDR1 LNHNV, CDR2 YYDKDF (reference sequence). The CDR3 DNA sequence: TGTGCCACCAGCGAGACAGGGGTAATGACTGGGGCCAACGTCCTGACTTTC. As protein: CATSETGVMTGANVLTF.

The rearrangement uses TRBV5-8 and TRBJ2-5; 7 nucleotides agree with TRBD1. The CDR3 extends over 14 amino acids. Losses at the gene ends were 0 bases for V and 7 bases for J; bases not matched to a gene: 6. CDR1 is SGHTS, CDR2 YDEGEE, per germline. Written as DNA, the CDR3 is TGTGCCAGCAGCTTGGCCGGGGCAGGGGGGACCCAGTACTTC. Translated, it gives CASSLAGAGGTQYF.

The V gene is TRBV28, the J gene TRBJ2-1; D gene unclear. The CDR3 is 11 residues long. CDR1 MDHEN and CDR2 SYDVKM come from the germline V gene. The CDR3 loop reads CATRSYNEQFF. The CDR3 nucleotides read TGTGCAACGAGGTCCTACAATGAGCAGTTCTTC.

J is TRBJ2-7 and V is TRBV28; 9 bases map to TRBD1. J was trimmed by 6 bases and V by 5 bases; bases with no gene match: 11. The CDR3 spans 15 residues. The germline V gene encodes CDR1 MDHEN and CDR2 SYDVKM. The chain's CDR3 is CASSPGQGSKREQYV. The DNA of the CDR3 is TGTGCCAGCAGTCCGGGACAGGGTTCTAAACGCGAGCAGTACGTC.

This clone was detected only a few times. The gene calls are TRBV30 and TRBJ2-2; TRBD1 matches at 7 bases. Germline trimming cut 5 bases from V and 4 bases from J; bases unmatched to any gene: 4. The germline V gene encodes CDR1 GTSNPN and CDR2 SVGIG (reference sequence). This CDR3 has 13 amino acids. In nucleotides, the CDR3 is TGTGCCTGGCGCGCAGGGGGCACCGGGGAGCTGTTTTTT. Translating it yields CAWRAGGTGELFF.

This chain joins TRBV5-3 and TRBJ2-1; 7 bases map to TRBD2. TRBV5-3 is treated as an ORF (open reading frame) with a function not yet certain. The J segment lost 7 bases and the V segment lost 2 bases, leaving 12 bases of the junction unmatched. This CDR3 has 16 residues. The CDR3 DNA reads as TGTGCCAGAAGCTTAAGCTGGACTAGGTTCAGAAATGAGCAGTTCTTC. Translation: CARSLSWTRFRNEQFF.

The chain employs TRBV29-1 and TRBJ1-2; possibly TRBD1 for D (5 bases). Trimming took 7 bases from V and 5 from J, leaving 23 bases between them. The length of the CDR3 is 15 residues. In germline, CDR1 is SQVTM, CDR2 ANQGSEA. CDR3 DNA: TGCAGCGGTACCACTACGGACGTTGGGGGGTATGGCTACACCTTC. This encodes CSGTTTDVGGYGYTF.

The chain uses TRBV30 and TRBJ1-5; D is possibly TRBD1 (6 bases). The CDR3 has 13 residues. Germline loops: CDR1 GTSNPN, CDR2 SVGIG (reference sequence). The ends were cut back, 2 bases at V and 4 bases at J, with 9 bases in the middle. The CDR3 here is CAWSRTGNQPQHF. The CDR3 DNA reads TGTGCCTGGAGTCGAACAGGGAATCAGCCCCAGCATTTT.

The J gene is TRBJ1-3, the V gene TRBV15; maybe TRBD1 (5 bases). This CDR3 region has 15 residues. Trimming removed 0 bases at V and 2 bases at J, with 8 bases between. Germline-derived CDR1 and CDR2 are LNHNV and YYDKDF (reference sequence). The CDR3 sequence: CATSRDGAPGNTIYF. The CDR3 DNA sequence: TGTGCCACCAGCAGAGATGGGGCTCCTGGAAACACCATATATTTT.

The chain links TRBV18 to TRBJ1-4, with 8 positions matching TRBD1. Germline V gives CDR1 KGHSH, CDR2 LQKENI. CDR3 size: 18 residues. The ends lost 1 base at V and 0 bases at J; junction bases unmatched: 7. The CDR3 sequence: CASSPQVGQDATNEKLFF. The CDR3, as DNA: TGTGCCAGCTCACCACAGGTGGGACAGGATGCAACTAATGAAAAACTGTTTTTT.

The chain carries TRBV2 and TRBJ2-1; TRBD1 matches 7 bases. V shed 2 bases and J 12 bases; nucleotides not matched to a gene: 4. Germline V gene sequence: CDR1 SNHLY, CDR2 FYNNEI. CDR3 size: 12 residues. This chain's CDR3 is CASSEQGTAQFF. Here the CDR3 DNA reads TGTGCCAGCAGTGAACAGGGGACAGCGCAGTTCTTC.

The chain joins TRBV12-5 to TRBJ1-2, with TRBD1 matching 7 bases. V was clipped by 4 bases and J by 4 bases; unmatched bases: 9. The germline gives CDR1 LGHNT, CDR2 FRNRAP. The CDR3 loop spans 15 amino acids. The CDR3 nucleotides are TGTGCTAGTGGTTGGGGGACAGAAATGCTCTATGGCTACACCTTC. Encoded protein: CASGWGTEMLYGYTF. Full variable domain (remainder filled in from reference TRBV12-5 and TRBJ1-2): DARVTQTPRHKVTEMGQEVTMRCQPILGHNTVFWYRQTMMQGLELLAYFRNRAPLDDSGMPKDRFSAEMPDATLATLKIQPSEPRDSAVYFCASGWGTEMLYGYTFGSGTRLTVV.

The chain carries TRBV30 and TRBJ2-3; a possible D gene is TRBD1 (5 bases). Between the trimmed V and J ends, which lost 4 bases and 3 bases, there was a span of 14 bases. This CDR3 is built from 14 residues. Germline values: CDR1 GTSNPN, CDR2 SVGIG (reference sequence). Here the CDR3 reads CAWTQGSLTDTQYF. In DNA, the CDR3 is TGTGCCTGGACGCAGGGTTCCTTAACAGATACGCAGTATTTT. Looking up the rest from reference TRBV30 and TRBJ2-3 gives the full variable domain: SQTIHQWPATLVQPVGSPLSLECTVEGTSNPNLYWYRQAAGRGLQLLFYSVGIGQISSEVPQNLSASRPQDRQFILSSKKLLLSDSGFYLCAWTQGSLTDTQYFGPGTRLTVL.

Here the CDR3 reads CASSRQASSYNEQFF. The CDR3 DNA follows: TGCGCCAGCAGTCGACAGGCCAGCTCCTACAATGAGCAGTTCTTC. The V call is TRBV10-2, the J call TRBJ2-1; a weak D match, TRBD1 (6 bases). The germline V gene encodes CDR1 WSHSY and CDR2 SAAADI. V lost 5 bases and J lost 0, with 11 bases in between. The CDR3 has 15 amino acids.

The J gene is TRBJ1-5, the V gene TRBV6-5; 10 positions agree with TRBD1. Trimming cost V 0 bases and J 7 bases; bases outside gene matches: 6. The germline CDR1 and CDR2 sequences are MNHEY and SVGAGI. This CDR3 is built from 16 residues. The CDR3 DNA is TGTGCCAGCAGTTACTCCGGGACAGGGGAGGGACAGCCCCAGCATTTT. Translation gives CASSYSGTGEGQPQHF.

V and J are TRBV14 and TRBJ1-6; D gene ambiguous. This CDR3 spans 13 amino acids. Germline CDR1 and CDR2: SGHDN and FVKESK. The ends were cut back, 1 base at V and 14 bases at J, with 12 bases in the middle. The CDR3 loop is CASSQVIAAALHF. CDR3 DNA sequence: TGTGCCAGCAGCCAAGTGATCGCGGCCGCCCTCCACTTT.

V is TRBV7-2 and J is TRBJ2-3; D is unclear. With 5 bases removed from V and 6 bases from J, the gap between germline ends came to 12 bases. CDR3 length equals 13 residues. Germline values: CDR1 SGHTA, CDR2 FQGNSA. Here the CDR3 DNA reads TGTGCCAGCAGCCATACCTCAGGCGATACGCAGTATTTT. Amino acid sequence: CASSHTSGDTQYF.

The chain carries TRBV9 and TRBJ2-5, with 8 bases that match TRBD1. V lost 7 bases to trimming and J lost 3 bases; unmatched junction nucleotides: 5. There are 13 residues in the CDR3. Germline V gene sequence: CDR1 SGDLS, CDR2 YYNGEE. This CDR3 reads CASGQGLEETQYF. CDR3 DNA sequence: TGTGCCAGCGGACAGGGTTTAGAAGAGACCCAGTACTTC.

V and J are TRBV18 and TRBJ1-1; no clear D gene. The germline gives CDR1 KGHSH, CDR2 LQKENI. The CDR3 contains 12 residues. Trimming took off 4 bases at V and 11 bases at J, with 14 bases between the two ends. The CDR3 loop reads CASSLRGELAFF. CDR3 nucleotides: TGTGCCAGCTCACTACGCGGGGAACTGGCTTTCTTT.

V and J are TRBV2 and TRBJ1-2, with D unclear. In germline, CDR1 is SNHLY, CDR2 FYNNEI. This CDR3 spans 12 amino acids. Trimming left V 6 bases short and J 6 bases short, with 11 bases between. The CDR3 DNA sequence: TGTGCCAGCAGCTCAGACTTTAATGGCTACACCTTC. Its protein product is CASSSDFNGYTF.

The rearrangement joins TRBV9 to TRBJ2-1; 8 nucleotides match TRBD2. The V and J ends lost 0 bases and 4 bases, in that order; junction bases with no gene match: 3. The germline CDR1 and CDR2 sequences are SGDLS and YYNGEE. The CDR3 extends over 15 amino acids. CDR3 amino acids: CASSVGSGAYNEQFF. CDR3 DNA: TGTGCCAGCAGCGTAGGTAGCGGGGCATACAATGAGCAGTTCTTC. Variable domain in full (rest from reference TRBV9 and TRBJ2-1): DSGVTQTPKHLITATGQRVTLRCSPRSGDLSVYWYQQSLDQGLQFLIQYYNGEERAKGNILERFSAQQFPDLHSELNLSSLELGDSALYFCASSVGSGAYNEQFFGPGTRLTVL.